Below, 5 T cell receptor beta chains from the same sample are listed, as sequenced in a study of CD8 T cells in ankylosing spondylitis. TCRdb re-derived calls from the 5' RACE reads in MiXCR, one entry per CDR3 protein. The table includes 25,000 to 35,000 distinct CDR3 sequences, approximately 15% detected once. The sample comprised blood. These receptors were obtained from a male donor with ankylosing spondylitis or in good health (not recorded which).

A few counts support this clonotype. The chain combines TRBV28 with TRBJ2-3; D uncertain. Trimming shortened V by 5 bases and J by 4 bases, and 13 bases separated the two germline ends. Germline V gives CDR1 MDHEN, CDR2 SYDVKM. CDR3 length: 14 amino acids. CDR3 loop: CASSPVGRSDTQYF. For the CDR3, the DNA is TGTGCCAGCAGTCCGGTCGGGCGGTCAGATACGCAGTATTTT.

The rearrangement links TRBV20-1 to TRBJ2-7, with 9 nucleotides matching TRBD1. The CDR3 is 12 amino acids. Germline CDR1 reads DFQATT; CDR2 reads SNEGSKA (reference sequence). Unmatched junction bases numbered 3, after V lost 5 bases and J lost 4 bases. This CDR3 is CSASGTGYEQYF. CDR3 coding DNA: TGCAGTGCTTCCGGGACAGGGTACGAGCAGTACTTC.

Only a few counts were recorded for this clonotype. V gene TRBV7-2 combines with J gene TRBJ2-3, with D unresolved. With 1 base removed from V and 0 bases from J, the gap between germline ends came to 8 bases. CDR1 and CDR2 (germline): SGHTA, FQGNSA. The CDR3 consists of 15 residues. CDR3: CASSLVAGSTDTQYF. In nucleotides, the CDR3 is TGTGCCAGCAGCTTAGTTGCCGGAAGCACAGATACGCAGTATTTT.

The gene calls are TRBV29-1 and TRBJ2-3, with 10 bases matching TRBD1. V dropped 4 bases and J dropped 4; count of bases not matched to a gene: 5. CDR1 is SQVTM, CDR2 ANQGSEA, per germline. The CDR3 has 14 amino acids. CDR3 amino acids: CSVADRGGADTQYF. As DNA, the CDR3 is TGCAGCGTTGCGGACAGGGGGGGCGCAGATACGCAGTATTTT.

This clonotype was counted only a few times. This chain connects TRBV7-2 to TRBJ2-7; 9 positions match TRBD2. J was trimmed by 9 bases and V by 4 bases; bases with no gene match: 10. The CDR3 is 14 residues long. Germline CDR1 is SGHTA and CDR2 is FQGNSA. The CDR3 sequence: CASSSAGGKSGQYF. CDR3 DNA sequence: TGTGCCAGCAGCTCAGCGGGAGGAAAGTCCGGGCAGTACTTC.